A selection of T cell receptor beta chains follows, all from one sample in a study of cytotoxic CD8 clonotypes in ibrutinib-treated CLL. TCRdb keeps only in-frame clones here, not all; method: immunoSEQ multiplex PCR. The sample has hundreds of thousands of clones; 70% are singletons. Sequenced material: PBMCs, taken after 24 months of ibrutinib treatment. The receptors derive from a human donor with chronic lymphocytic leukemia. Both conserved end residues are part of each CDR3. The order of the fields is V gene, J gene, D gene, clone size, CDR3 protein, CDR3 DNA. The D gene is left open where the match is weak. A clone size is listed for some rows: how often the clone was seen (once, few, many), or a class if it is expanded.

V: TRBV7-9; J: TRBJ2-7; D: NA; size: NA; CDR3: CASSPGKGDLVYF; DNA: TGTGCCAGCAGCCCAGGGAAAGGGGACTTAGTGTACTTC
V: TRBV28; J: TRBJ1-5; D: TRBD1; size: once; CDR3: CASSGYGTGHNQPQHF; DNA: TGTGCCAGCAGTGGATACGGGACAGGGCATAATCAGCCCCAGCATTTT
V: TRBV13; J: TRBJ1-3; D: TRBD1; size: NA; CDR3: CASSYDRDGNTIYF; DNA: TGTGCCAGCAGTTATGACAGGGATGGAAACACCATATATTTT
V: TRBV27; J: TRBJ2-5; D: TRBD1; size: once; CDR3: CASSLGVGQTPQETQYF; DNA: TGTGCCAGCAGTTTGGGAGTGGGACAGACACCCCAAGAGACCCAGTACTTC
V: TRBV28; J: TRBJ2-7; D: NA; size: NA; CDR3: CASSKMGQVYEQYF; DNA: TGTGCCAGCAGCAAAATGGGGCAGGTCTACGAGCAGTACTTC
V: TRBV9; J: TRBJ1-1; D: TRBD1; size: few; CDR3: CASSAWTGDTEAFF; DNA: TGTGCCAGCAGCGCCTGGACAGGGGACACTGAAGCTTTCTTT
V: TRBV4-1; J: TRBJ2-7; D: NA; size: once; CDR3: CASSPGDEQYF; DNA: TGCGCCAGCAGCCCCGGGGACGAGCAGTACTTC
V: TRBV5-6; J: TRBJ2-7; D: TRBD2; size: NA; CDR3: CASSLRGSGSTYEQYF; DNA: TGTGCCAGCAGCTTGAGGGGTAGCGGGAGCACCTACGAGCAGTACTTC
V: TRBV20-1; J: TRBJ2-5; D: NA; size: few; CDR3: CSAAEAETQYF; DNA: TGCAGTGCTGCGGAGGCGGAGACCCAGTACTTC
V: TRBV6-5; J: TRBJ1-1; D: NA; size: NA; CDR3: CASSYSRGAKTEAFF; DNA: TGTGCCAGCAGTTACTCGCGGGGGGCGAAGACTGAAGCTTTCTTT
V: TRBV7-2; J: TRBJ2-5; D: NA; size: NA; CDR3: CASSLSQGQETQYF; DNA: TGTGCCAGCAGCTTATCGCAGGGACAAGAGACCCAGTACTTC
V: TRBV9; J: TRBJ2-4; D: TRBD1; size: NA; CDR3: CASSEGGQGNIQYF; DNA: TGTGCCAGCAGCGAGGGCGGACAGGGAAATATTCAGTACTTC
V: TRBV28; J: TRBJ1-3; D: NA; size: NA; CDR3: CASSAVGFTIYF; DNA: TGTGCCAGCAGTGCTGTAGGATTCACCATATATTTT
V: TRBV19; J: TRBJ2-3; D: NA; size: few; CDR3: CASSITSGTQYF; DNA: TGTGCCAGTAGTATTACCTCCGGTACGCAGTATTTT
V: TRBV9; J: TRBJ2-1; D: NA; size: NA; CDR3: CASSVDEGSSYNEQFF; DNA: TGTGCCAGCAGCGTAGATGAGGGGAGCTCCTACAATGAGCAGTTCTTC
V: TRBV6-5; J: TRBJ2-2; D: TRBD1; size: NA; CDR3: CATSRTGVAGELFF; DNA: TGTGCCACCTCTAGGACAGGGGTGGCCGGGGAGCTGTTTTTT
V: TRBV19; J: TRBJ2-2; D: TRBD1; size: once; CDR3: CASSNEQGKNTGELFF; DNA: TGTGCCAGTAGTAATGAACAGGGGAAGAACACCGGGGAGCTGTTTTTT
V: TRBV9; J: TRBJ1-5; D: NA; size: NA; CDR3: CASSAGRLNQPQHF; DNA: TGTGCCAGCAGCGCGGGACGGCTGAATCAGCCCCAGCATTTT
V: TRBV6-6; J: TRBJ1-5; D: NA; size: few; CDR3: CASSYWGSNQPQHF; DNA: TGTGCCAGCAGTTATTGGGGGAGCAATCAGCCCCAGCATTTT
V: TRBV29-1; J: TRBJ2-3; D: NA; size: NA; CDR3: CSVGLGADTQYF; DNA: TGCAGCGTTGGTCTGGGGGCCGATACGCAGTATTTT
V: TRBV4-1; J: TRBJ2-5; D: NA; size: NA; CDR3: CASSQDSGTGAQYF; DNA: TGCGCCAGCAGCCAAGACTCGGGCACTGGAGCCCAGTACTTC
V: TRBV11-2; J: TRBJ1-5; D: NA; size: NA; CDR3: CASSLESGDNQPQHF; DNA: TGTGCCAGCAGCTTAGAGTCAGGGGACAATCAGCCCCAGCATTTT
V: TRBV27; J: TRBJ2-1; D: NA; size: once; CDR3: CASSLRVDEQFF; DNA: TGTGCCAGCAGTTTAAGGGTGGATGAGCAGTTCTTC
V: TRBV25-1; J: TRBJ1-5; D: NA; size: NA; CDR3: CASSDGQIGNPGQPQHF; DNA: TGTGCCAGCAGTGATGGACAGATTGGCAATCCAGGGCAGCCCCAGCATTTT
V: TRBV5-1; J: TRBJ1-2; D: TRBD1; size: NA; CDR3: CASNRDSTNYGYTF; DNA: TGCGCCAGCAACAGGGACAGTACTAACTATGGCTACACCTTC
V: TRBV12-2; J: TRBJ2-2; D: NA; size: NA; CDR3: CASRLGKRTANTGELFF; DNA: TGTGCAAGTCGCTTAGGGAAGAGGACAGCGAACACCGGGGAGCTGTTTTTT